This T cell receptor (beta chain) is from a study of identical twins. Study-wide findings and caveats: Sequences that were beta out-of-frame showed weaker excess twin sharing. Cross-sectional statistics, not tracking of the same donors, supported the conclusions.

With V trimmed by 4 bases and J by 4 bases, 7 bases remained unmatched. Per the germline V gene, CDR1 is MNHNS and CDR2 is SASEGT. This CDR3 region has 15 residues. TCRdb itself ran the 5' RACE reads through MiXCR, one entry per CDR3 protein. The sample has approximately 250,000 distinct CDR3 sequences, approximately 7.1% seen once; the top ten hold 13% to 15%. This clonotype was found a few times. Its specificity is not known. This same sample was also taken into another study, of T cells expressing NK-cell markers. That paper adds: The dominant NKG2C+ clonotypes represented about 1.0-8% of CD8+ T cells in several donors. Expanded NKG2C+ T cell clones had unclear HCMV specificity.

The chain uses TRBV6-1 and TRBJ2-3; 8 positions match TRBD1. The TCR comes from a young woman in good health. The sequenced sample was CD8+ T cells sorted from blood. The CDR3, as DNA: TGTGCCAGCAGTGGTGGACAGGGTGGGTCAGATACGCAGTATTTT. The encoded protein is CASSGGQGGSDTQYF.